What follows are 6 T cell receptor beta chains derived from one specimen sequenced in a study of blood T cell repertoires in COVID-19. Sequencing was performed with immunoSEQ multiplex PCR; in TCRdb, only in-frame clones are kept and a portion is missing. Found here are around 320,000 clones, about nine tenths of them singletons; the top ten hold roughly 2.8%. Sequencing was performed on PBMCs or T cells enriched from blood (not recorded which). Receptors were obtained from a woman in her forties or fifties who had been exposed to COVID-19.

This clone occurred once. The chain uses TRBV19 and TRBJ1-5; D may be TRBD1 (6 bases). Germline V gene lookup returns CDR1 LNHDA and CDR2 SQIVND (reference sequence). V was trimmed by 4 bases and J by 7 bases, leaving 17 bases between them. CDR3 length equals 15 residues. The CDR3 reads CASSTLGGVTQPQHF. CDR3 DNA: TGTGCCAGTAGTACCCTAGGGGGAGTAACCCAGCCCCAGCATTTT.

The V gene is TRBV19, the J gene TRBJ1-5; possibly TRBD1 for D (6 bases). Trimming took off 6 bases at V and 2 bases at J, with 17 bases between the two ends. This CDR3 has 16 residues. Per the germline V gene, CDR1 is LNHDA and CDR2 is SQIVND (reference sequence). CDR3 in DNA: TGTGCCAGTAGCCATACAGGGTACGTTGGCAATCAGCCCCAGCATTTT. Translation gives CASSHTGYVGNQPQHF. Based on the CDR3 plus reference TRBV19 and TRBJ1-5, the full variable domain is DGGITQSPKYLFRKEGQNVTLSCEQNLNHDAMYWYRQDPGQGLRLIYYSQIVNDFQKGDIAEGYSVSREKKESFPLTVTSAQKNPTAFYLCASSHTGYVGNQPQHFGDGTRLSIL.

This clone has a single count. The V and J genes are TRBV19 and TRBJ1-2; TRBD1 aligns across 8 bases. From germline, CDR1 is LNHDA and CDR2 SQIVND (reference sequence). The CDR3 is 13 amino acids. Trimming removed 4 bases from V and 7 bases from J; junction bases left unmatched: 5. CDR3 in DNA: TGTGCCAGTAGTACTCCCGGGACAGGTGGCTACACCTTC. It yields the protein CASSTPGTGGYTF.

This sequence joins TRBV5-1 and TRBJ2-5; D not resolved. V gave up 4 bases and J gave up 5 bases, with 21 bases separating them. The germline V gene has CDR1 SGHRS and CDR2 YFSETQ. CDR3 length: 16 residues. As DNA, the CDR3 is TGCGCCAGCAGCCCAAACGGGTCCCCGCTTGGGGAGACCCAGTACTTC. It translates to CASSPNGSPLGETQYF.

V usage is TRBV7-8 and J usage is TRBJ2-7; D is unresolved. The germline gives CDR1 SGHVS, CDR2 FQNEAQ. The CDR3 is 14 amino acids. The germline V and J ends were trimmed by 5 bases and 5 bases, with 16 bases remaining between them. The CDR3 loop reads CASSEEGSFNEQYF. The CDR3 region has the DNA TGTGCCAGCAGCGAAGAAGGTAGCTTCAACGAGCAGTACTTC.

The V call is TRBV5-1, the J call TRBJ1-6; the match to TRBD1 covers 10 bases. V shed 2 bases, J shed 7 bases, and the junction held 3 bases outside the gene matches. Looked up from germline, CDR1 is SGHRS and CDR2 is YFSETQ. CDR3 size: 15 residues. CDR3 residues: CASSFVGQGNSPLHF. CDR3 DNA sequence: TGCGCCAGCAGCTTCGTGGGACAGGGGAATTCACCCCTCCACTTT. Based on the CDR3 plus reference TRBV5-1 and TRBJ1-6, the full variable domain is KAGVTQTPRYLIKTRGQQVTLSCSPISGHRSVSWYQQTPGQGLQFLFEYFSETQRNKGNFPGRFSGRQFSNSRSEMNVSTLELGDSALYLCASSFVGQGNSPLHFGNGTRLTVT.